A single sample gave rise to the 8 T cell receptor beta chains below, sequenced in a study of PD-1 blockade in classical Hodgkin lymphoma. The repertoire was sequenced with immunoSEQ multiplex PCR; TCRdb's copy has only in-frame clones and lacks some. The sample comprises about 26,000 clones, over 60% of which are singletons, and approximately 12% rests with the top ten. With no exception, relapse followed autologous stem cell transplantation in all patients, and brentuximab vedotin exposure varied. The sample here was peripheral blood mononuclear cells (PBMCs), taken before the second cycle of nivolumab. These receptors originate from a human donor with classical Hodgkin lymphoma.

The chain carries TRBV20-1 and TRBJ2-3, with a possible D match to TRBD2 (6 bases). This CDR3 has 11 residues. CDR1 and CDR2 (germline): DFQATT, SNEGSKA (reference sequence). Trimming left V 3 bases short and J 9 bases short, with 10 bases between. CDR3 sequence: CSASGSTTQYF. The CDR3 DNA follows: TGCAGTGCTAGCGGGAGTACGACGCAGTATTTT.

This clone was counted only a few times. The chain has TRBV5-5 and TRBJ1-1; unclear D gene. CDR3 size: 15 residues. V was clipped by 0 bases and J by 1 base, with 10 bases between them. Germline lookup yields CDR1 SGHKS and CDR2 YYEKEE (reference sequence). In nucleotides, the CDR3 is TGTGCCAGCAGCTTGGAGCCCCACGGGAACACTGAAGCTTTCTTT. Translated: CASSLEPHGNTEAFF.

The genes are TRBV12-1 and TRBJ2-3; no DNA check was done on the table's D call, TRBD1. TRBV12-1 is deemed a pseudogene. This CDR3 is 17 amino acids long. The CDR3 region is CASSFATGDHYTDTQYF. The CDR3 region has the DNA TGTGCCAGCAGCTTTGCGACAGGGGATCATTACACAGATACGCAGTATTTT.

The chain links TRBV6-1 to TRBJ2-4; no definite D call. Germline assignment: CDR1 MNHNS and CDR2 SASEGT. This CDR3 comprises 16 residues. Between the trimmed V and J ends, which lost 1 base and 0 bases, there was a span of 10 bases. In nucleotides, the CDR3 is TGTGCCAGCAGTGAAGGGCAGTGGATAGCCAAAAACATTCAGTACTTC. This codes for CASSEGQWIAKNIQYF.

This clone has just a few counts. CDR3: CAWSPDIPYEQYF. CDR3 nucleotide sequence: TGTGCCTGGAGCCCGGACATTCCATACGAGCAGTACTTC. The chain has TRBV30 and TRBJ2-7, with D perhaps TRBD1 (5 bases). The CDR3 runs to 13 residues. Germline V CDR1 and CDR2: GTSNPN, SVGIG (reference sequence). The V end was cut by 3 bases, the J end by 4 bases, with 13 bases between.

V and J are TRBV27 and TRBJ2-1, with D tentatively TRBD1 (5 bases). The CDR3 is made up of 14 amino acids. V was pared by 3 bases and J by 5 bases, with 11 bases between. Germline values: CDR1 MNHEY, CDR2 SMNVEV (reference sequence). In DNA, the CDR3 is TGTGCCAGCAGTTTTCTGGGGCCAAACAATGAGCAGTTCTTC. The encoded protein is CASSFLGPNNEQFF.

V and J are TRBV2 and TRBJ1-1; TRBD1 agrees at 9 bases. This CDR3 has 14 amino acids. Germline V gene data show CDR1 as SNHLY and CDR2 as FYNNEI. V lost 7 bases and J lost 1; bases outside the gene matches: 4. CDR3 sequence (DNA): TGTGCCAGCAATTGGGACAGGGAGAACACTGAAGCTTTCTTT. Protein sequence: CASNWDRENTEAFF.

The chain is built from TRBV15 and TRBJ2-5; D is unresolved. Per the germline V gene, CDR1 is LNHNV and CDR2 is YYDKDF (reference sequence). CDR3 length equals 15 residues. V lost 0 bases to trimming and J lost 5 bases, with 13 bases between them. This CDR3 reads CATSRDPDRRETQYF. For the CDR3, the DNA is TGTGCCACCAGCAGAGATCCCGACCGGCGGGAGACCCAGTACTTC.